These T cell receptor beta chains were read from a single sample in a study of vaccination and CD4 T cells after COVID-19. From the PCR reads, TCRdb called clonotypes with MiXCR, one entry per CDR3 protein. Among approximately 36,000 distinct CDR3 sequences listed, 35% to 45% were seen once. The material sequenced was CD4+ T cells from blood, taken about 7 months after SARS-CoV-2 vaccination. The receptor source for this set is a human donor who had recovered from COVID-19. CDR3s include the opening cysteine and the closing phenylalanine or tryptophan. A D gene is named only where the DNA matches it firmly. A clone size is listed for some rows: how often the clone was seen (once, few, many), or a class if it is expanded.

TRBD2 | . | 14 | TRBJ2-3 | TRBV28 | TGTGCCAGCAGAGAGGGACTAGCGGGAGATACGCAGTATTTT | CASREGLAGDTQYF
. | . | 16 | TRBJ2-7 | TRBV6-2/TRBV6-3 | TGTGCCAGCAGTCGTCCAACGTGGGGAGCATCCTACGAGCAGTACTTC | CASSRPTWGASYEQYF
TRBD1 | . | 13 | TRBJ1-1 | TRBV20-1 | TGCAGTGCTAGAGAAGGGGGCAGGACTGAAGCTTTCTTT | CSAREGGRTEAFF
. | . | 13 | TRBJ2-1 | TRBV12-3/TRBV12-4 | TGTGCCAGCAGTTTAATGAATAGCAATGAGCAGTTCTTC | CASSLMNSNEQFF
. | once | 16 | TRBJ2-3 | TRBV7-3 | TGTGCCAGCAGCGCTTACAGGGTTGATGGTCCAGATACGCAGTATTTT | CASSAYRVDGPDTQYF
TRBD1 | . | 14 | TRBJ1-2 | TRBV28 | TGTGCCAGCAGTTTAGGACAGGGCTTCTATGGCTACACCTTC | CASSLGQGFYGYTF
TRBD2 | . | 17 | TRBJ2-1 | TRBV20-1 | TGCAGTGCTAGAGATGGCCCCGGCGGGAGGAGTACAGGAGAGCAGTTCTTC | CSARDGPGGRSTGEQFF
TRBD2 | . | 16 | TRBJ2-1 | TRBV6-2/TRBV6-3 | TGTGCCAGCAGTTTTAATAAGCGGGAGGGTAGTAATGAGCAGTTCTTC | CASSFNKREGSNEQFF
TRBD2 | few | 16 | TRBJ2-1 | TRBV24-1 | TGTGCCACCAGTGACTCAAGCGGGAACTCCTACAATGAGCAGTTCTTC | CATSDSSGNSYNEQFF
TRBD2 | few | 18 | TRBJ2-1 | TRBV15 | TGTGCCACCAGCAGAGAAATCCAGGGCGGGGGTTCATACAATGAGCAGTTCTTC | CATSREIQGGGSYNEQFF
. | few | 15 | TRBJ1-6 | TRBV6-1 | TGTGCCAGCCTCCAAGCAGTTATTGTGCATTCACCCCTCCACTTT | CASLQAVIVHSPLHF
. | . | 14 | TRBJ2-7 | TRBV6-1 | TGTGCCAGCAGTATTCGGAGCGCGACCTACGAGCAGTACTTC | CASSIRSATYEQYF
. | few | 11 | TRBJ2-3 | TRBV28 | TGTGCCAGCAGCCCCCCCAATACGCAGTATTTT | CASSPPNTQYF
TRBD2 | . | 18 | TRBJ2-5 | TRBV10-2 | TGCGCCAGCAGTGAGCGGGATAGCGGGAGATATGGGCAAGAGACCCAGTACTTC | CASSERDSGRYGQETQYF
TRBD1 | . | 15 | TRBJ1-1 | TRBV19 | TGTGCCAGTAGTTTGACCGGGACAGGGGGCACTGAAGCTTTCTTT | CASSLTGTGGTEAFF
TRBD2 | . | 15 | TRBJ2-1 | TRBV19 | TGTGCCAGTACCGATAGCGGGACCGGGGGGAATGAGCAGTTCTTC | CASTDSGTGGNEQFF
TRBD1 | few | 17 | TRBJ2-7 | TRBV6-1 | TGTGCCAGCAAACTAACAGGGGGTCAATTGTCATTTTACGAGCAGTACTTC | CASKLTGGQLSFYEQYF
. | . | 13 | TRBJ2-4 | TRBV20-1 | TGCAGTGTCCCGCCTAGCGCCAAAAACATTCAGTACTTC | CSVPPSAKNIQYF
. | few | 14 | TRBJ2-3 | TRBV7-8 | TGTGCCAGCAGCTTAGAGTTCTTCGGAGATACGCAGTATTTT | CASSLEFFGDTQYF
TRBD1 | . | 16 | TRBJ1-1 | TRBV15 | TGTGCCACCAGCAGACCACGGACAGGGGAGACCCTTGAAGCTTTCTTT | CATSRPRTGETLEAFF
TRBD1 | . | 15 | TRBJ2-3 | TRBV7-2 | TGTGCCAGCAGCTTAGGGACAGGTTACCAAGATACGCAGTATTTT | CASSLGTGYQDTQYF
TRBD2 | . | 14 | TRBJ2-5 | TRBV7-2 | TGTGCCAGCAGCTCCCGGACTAGCGACGAGACCCAGTACTTC | CASSSRTSDETQYF
TRBD1 | . | 16 | TRBJ1-1 | TRBV28 | TGTGCCAGCCGCGCCCCGGGACAGAGGGTGAACACTGAAGCTTTCTTT | CASRAPGQRVNTEAFF
TRBD1 | few | 13 | TRBJ2-5 | TRBV20-1 | TGCAGTGTAGGACCCGGGACAGGCGAGACCCAGTACTTC | CSVGPGTGETQYF
. | few | 16 | TRBJ2-2 | TRBV7-2 | TGTGCCAGCAGCTTAGGGGGGGGCATGACCACCGGGGAGCTGTTTTTT | CASSLGGGMTTGELFF
TRBD2 | few | 18 | TRBJ2-5 | TRBV6-1 | TGTGCCAGCAGACGATCAGGGACTAGCGGAAAATCCCAAGAGACCCAGTACTTC | CASRRSGTSGKSQETQYF
. | few | 13 | TRBJ1-2 | TRBV19 | TGTGCCAGTAGTAGGGGCCCCTCCTATGGCTACACCTTC | CASSRGPSYGYTF
TRBD1 | . | 15 | TRBJ1-3 | TRBV7-9 | TGTGCCAGCAGCCCCGGGACAGCTCCGGGAAACACCATATATTTT | CASSPGTAPGNTIYF
TRBD1 | . | 15 | TRBJ1-5 | TRBV5-1 | TGCGCCAGCAGCACCGGGACAGGGGGCAATCAGCCCCAGCATTTT | CASSTGTGGNQPQHF
. | few | 13 | TRBJ1-1 | TRBV6-2/TRBV6-3 | TGTGCCAGCAGCGTGAACAGGGACACTGAAGCTTTCTTT | CASSVNRDTEAFF
. | few | 13 | TRBJ2-2 | TRBV7-8 | TGTGCCAGCAGGCCCAGGGAGGCCGGGGAGCTGTTTTTT | CASRPREAGELFF
TRBD2 | . | 15 | TRBJ2-7 | TRBV19 | TGTGCCAGTACTCCTAGCGGGGGGCCCTCCTACGAGCAGTACTTC | CASTPSGGPSYEQYF
TRBD1 | few | 16 | TRBJ2-7 | TRBV7-9 | TGTGCCAGCAGCCCCCCCGACAGGGGGCATCACTACGAGCAGTACTTC | CASSPPDRGHHYEQYF
. | few | 18 | TRBJ1-1 | TRBV7-8 | TGTGCCAGCAGCCCCCAGACTGACCAAGGCGGGAGGAACACTGAAGCTTTCTTT | CASSPQTDQGGRNTEAFF
. | . | 14 | TRBJ2-7 | TRBV6-5 | TGTGCCAGCAGTTACTCAGGAAGGGACCACGAGCAGTACTTC | CASSYSGRDHEQYF
TRBD2 | . | 16 | TRBJ2-1 | TRBV24-1 | TGTGCCACCAGTGACTCCACTAGCGGGAGTTACAATGAGCAGTTCTTC | CATSDSTSGSYNEQFF
TRBD2 | . | 16 | TRBJ2-3 | TRBV6-1 | TGTGCCAGCACCGCATACTCTAGCGGGAGGGCAGATACGCAGTATTTT | CASTAYSSGRADTQYF
. | . | 18 | TRBJ2-2 | TRBV7-6 | TGTGCCAGCAGCTTAGCCCCCAGAAGGATACGGAACACCGGGGAGCTGTTTTTT | CASSLAPRRIRNTGELFF
. | medium-sized | 15 | TRBJ2-7 | TRBV6-1 | TGTGCCAGCAGTGAAGAAGGGACGTCACCCTACGAGCAGTACTTC | CASSEEGTSPYEQYF
TRBD1 | . | 17 | TRBJ1-5 | TRBV10-1 | TGCGCCAGCAAATCGGCAGGGGGTAGCCAGGACAATCAGCCCCAGCATTTT | CASKSAGGSQDNQPQHF
. | few | 13 | TRBJ1-5 | TRBV7-2 | TGTGCCAGCAGCTTAGTAGGGGGTCAGCCCCAGCATTTT | CASSLVGGQPQHF
. | . | 12 | TRBJ2-3 | TRBV29-1 | TGCAGCGTTGGAACGGGCGCAGATACGCAGTATTTT | CSVGTGADTQYF
TRBD2 | . | 21 | TRBJ2-1 | TRBV9 | TGTGCCAGCAGCGTAGGTGGATGGGCGTCTAGCGGGAGGTCGTCCTACAATGAGCAGTTCTTC | CASSVGGWASSGRSSYNEQFF
. | . | 13 | TRBJ1-5 | TRBV6-5 | TGTGCCAGCAGTTACGGCCCCGCGGAGCCCCAGCATTTT | CASSYGPAEPQHF
TRBD1 | . | 12 | TRBJ2-7 | TRBV2 | TGTGCCAGCAGTGCGGACAGGGACGAGCAGTACTTC | CASSADRDEQYF
. | . | 15 | TRBJ2-3 | TRBV6-1 | TGTGCCAGCAGTGACAGGGACACACACACAGATACGCAGTATTTT | CASSDRDTHTDTQYF
TRBD1 | few | 13 | TRBJ2-5 | TRBV6-1 | TGTGCCAGCAAGGACAGGGCCCAAGAGACCCAGTACTTC | CASKDRAQETQYF